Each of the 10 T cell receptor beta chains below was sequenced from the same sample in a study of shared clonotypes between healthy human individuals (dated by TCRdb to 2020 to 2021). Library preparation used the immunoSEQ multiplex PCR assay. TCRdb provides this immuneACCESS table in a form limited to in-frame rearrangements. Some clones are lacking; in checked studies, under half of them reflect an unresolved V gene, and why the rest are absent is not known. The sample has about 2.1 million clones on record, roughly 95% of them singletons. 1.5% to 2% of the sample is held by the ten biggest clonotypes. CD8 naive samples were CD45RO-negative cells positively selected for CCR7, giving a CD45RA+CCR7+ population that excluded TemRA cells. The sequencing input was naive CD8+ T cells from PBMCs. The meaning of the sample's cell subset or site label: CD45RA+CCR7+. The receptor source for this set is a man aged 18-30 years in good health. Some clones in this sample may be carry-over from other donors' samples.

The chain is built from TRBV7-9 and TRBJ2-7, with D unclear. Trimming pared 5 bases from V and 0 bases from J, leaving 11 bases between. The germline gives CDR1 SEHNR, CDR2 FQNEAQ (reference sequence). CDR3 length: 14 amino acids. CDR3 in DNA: TGTGCCAGCAGCGGCACAGCGCTCTCCTACGAGCAGTACTTC. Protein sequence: CASSGTALSYEQYF.

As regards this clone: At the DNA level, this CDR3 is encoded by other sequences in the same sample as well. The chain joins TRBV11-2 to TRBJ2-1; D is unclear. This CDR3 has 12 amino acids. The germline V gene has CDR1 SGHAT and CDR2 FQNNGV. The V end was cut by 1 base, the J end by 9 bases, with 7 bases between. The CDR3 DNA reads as TGTGCCAGCAGCTTAGGAGGTTCTGAGCAGTTCTTC. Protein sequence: CASSLGGSEQFF.

This chain's CDR3 is CASNAIWGTEAFF. CDR3 in DNA: TGTGCCAGCAATGCGATATGGGGCACTGAAGCTTTCTTT. The gene calls are TRBV6-1 and TRBJ1-1; D call uncertain. CDR3 length equals 13 residues. The V end was cut by 7 bases, the J end by 4 bases, with 13 bases between. Germline V gives CDR1 MNHNS, CDR2 SASEGT.

The CDR3 loop reads CAISDGGGNNEQFF. For the CDR3, the DNA is TGTGCCATCAGTGATGGCGGGGGAAACAATGAGCAGTTCTTC. This chain uses TRBV10-3 with TRBJ2-1, with 7 bases matching TRBD2. The CDR3 is 14 amino acids. Germline CDR1 is ENHRY and CDR2 is SYGVKD. V shed 3 bases and J 5 bases; nucleotides not matched to a gene: 4.

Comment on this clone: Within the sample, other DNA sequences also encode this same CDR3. CDR3 sequence (DNA): TGTGCCAGCAGTCCAGGGGGCGGCAATCAGCCCCAGCATTTT. Protein sequence: CASSPGGGNQPQHF. This chain uses TRBV6-5 with TRBJ1-5; 8 bases fit TRBD1. The CDR3 length is 14 residues. CDR1 and CDR2 from the germline V gene are MNHEY and SVGAGI. J gave up 2 bases and V 5 bases, and 2 bases lay outside the gene matches.

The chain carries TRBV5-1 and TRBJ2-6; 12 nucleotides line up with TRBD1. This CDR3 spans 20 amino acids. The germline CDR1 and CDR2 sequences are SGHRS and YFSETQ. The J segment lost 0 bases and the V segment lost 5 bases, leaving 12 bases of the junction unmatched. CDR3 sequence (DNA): TGCGCCAGCAGACCCAGGGACAGGGGGCCTATTAACTCTGGGGCCAACGTCCTGACTTTC. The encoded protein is CASRPRDRGPINSGANVLTF.

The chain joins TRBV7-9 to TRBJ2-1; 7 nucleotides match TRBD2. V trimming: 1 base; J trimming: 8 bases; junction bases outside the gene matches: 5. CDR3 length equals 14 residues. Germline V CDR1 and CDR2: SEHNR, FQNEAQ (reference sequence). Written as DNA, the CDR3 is TGTGCCAGCAGCTTAGGTGGACTAGGCCATGAGCAGTTCTTC. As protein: CASSLGGLGHEQFF.

In nucleotides, the CDR3 is TGTGCCAGCAGTTTGGGAAGTTTTACCGGGGAGCTGTTTTTT. Amino acids: CASSLGSFTGELFF. The genes are TRBV28 and TRBJ2-2; D ambiguous. The CDR3 sequence is 14 residues long. Germline assignment: CDR1 MDHEN and CDR2 SYDVKM. Deletions cut 3 bases from V and 5 bases from J, with 10 bases between.

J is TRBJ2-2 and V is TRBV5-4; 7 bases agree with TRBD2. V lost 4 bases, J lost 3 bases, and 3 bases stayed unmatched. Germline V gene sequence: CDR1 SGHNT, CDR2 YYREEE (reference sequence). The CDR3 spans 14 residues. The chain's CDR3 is CASSGTTYTGELFF. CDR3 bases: TGTGCCAGCAGCGGGACTACCTACACCGGGGAGCTGTTTTTT.

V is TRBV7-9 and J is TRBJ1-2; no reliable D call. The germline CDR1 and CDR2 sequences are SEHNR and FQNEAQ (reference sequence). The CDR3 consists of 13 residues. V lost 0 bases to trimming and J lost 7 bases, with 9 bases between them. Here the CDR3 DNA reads TGTGCCAGCAGCTTAGCACTCACGGGTGGCTACACCTTC. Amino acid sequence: CASSLALTGGYTF.